One sample yielded the 22 T cell receptor beta chains listed below, sequenced in a study of T cells after posttransplantation cyclophosphamide. Clones were sequenced by immunoSEQ multiplex PCR, and TCRdb holds only the in-frame ones, with some missing. Here the sample spans some 21,000 clones, nearly 99% being singletons. Specimen: naive CD8+ T cells sorted from PBMCs. These receptors came from a man between 40 and 49 years old in good health, CMV-negative, and a related stem cell transplant donor.

The gene calls are TRBV2 and TRBJ1-1; 8 bases match TRBD1. With 3 bases clipped from V and 2 bases from J, the junction kept 2 bases outside the gene matches. Germline assignment: CDR1 SNHLY and CDR2 FYNNEI. The CDR3 covers 14 residues. The DNA of the CDR3 is TGTGCCAGCAGTGACCAGGGGGCCAACACTGAAGCTTTCTTT. Protein sequence: CASSDQGANTEAFF.

This sequence joins TRBV6-7 and TRBJ2-7, with D perhaps matching TRBD2 (6 bases). TRBV6-7 is reported as an ORF; its role is uncertain. Trimming stripped 0 bases from V and 2 bases from J, with 20 bases between. The CDR3 is made up of 18 amino acids. DNA of the CDR3: TGTGCCAGCAGTTACTCGCTGACGGGGAGGAACCCAACCTACGAGCAGTACTTC. This sequence encodes CASSYSLTGRNPTYEQYF.

This chain joins TRBV9 and TRBJ1-1, with 8 bases that match TRBD1. In germline, CDR1 is SGDLS, CDR2 YYNGEE. This CDR3 has 18 amino acids. V dropped 0 bases and J dropped 1; count of bases not matched to a gene: 11. The DNA of the CDR3 is TGTGCCAGCAGCGTAGGGAGAGGGGACAGGAGAGGGAACACTGAAGCTTTCTTT. Encoded protein: CASSVGRGDRRGNTEAFF.

This clone appeared a single time. This chain uses TRBV4-2 with TRBJ2-7, with a possible D match to TRBD2 (5 bases). CDR3 length: 17 residues. The V end lost 6 bases, the J end lost 0 bases, and 21 bases lay between the germline ends. The germline gives CDR1 LGHNA, CDR2 YNFKEQ. CDR3 in DNA: TGTGCCAGCAGTCCTCTTGACTCCGGGATAAGCTCCTACGAGCAGTACTTC. This sequence encodes CASSPLDSGISSYEQYF.

This clone has only one observation. This chain uses TRBV27 with TRBJ2-1, with TRBD2 identical over 8 bases. The CDR3 has 15 amino acids. The V segment lost 7 bases and the J segment 7 bases; nucleotides outside the gene matches: 12. Germline V CDR1 and CDR2: MNHEY, SMNVEV (reference sequence). The CDR3 DNA reads as TGTGCCAGCAACCCCCCCAGCGGGAGTGGTAATGAGCAGTTCTTC. It codes for CASNPPSGSGNEQFF.

This clone has only a few counts. J is TRBJ2-3 and V is TRBV7-9; D is unclear. The CDR3 length is 15 residues. Germline CDR1 reads SEHNR; CDR2 reads FQNEAQ (reference sequence). V was shortened by 1 base and J by 0 bases, with 8 bases between the two germline ends. The CDR3, as DNA: TGTGCCAGCAGCTTAGGCGGCCGAAGCACAGATACGCAGTATTTT. Translated, it gives CASSLGGRSTDTQYF. The full variable domain, with the rest looked up from reference TRBV7-9 and TRBJ2-3, is DTGVSQNPRHKITKRGQNVTFRCDPISEHNRLYWYRQTLGQGPEFLTYFQNEAQLEKSRLLSDRFSAERPKGSFSTLEIQRTEQGDSAMYLCASSLGGRSTDTQYFGPGTRLTVL.

This sequence joins TRBV5-1 and TRBJ2-7, with D unclear. This CDR3 spans 13 amino acids. Germline CDR1 SGHRS, CDR2 YFSETQ. Trimming left V 2 bases short and J 2 bases short, with 8 bases between. CDR3 coding DNA: TGCGCCAGCAGCTTAAGCCAGGCCTACGAGCAGTACTTC. Amino acid sequence: CASSLSQAYEQYF.

The genes are TRBV7-6 and TRBJ2-7, with 11 bases fitting TRBD1. Germline values: CDR1 SGHVS, CDR2 FNYEAQ. The CDR3 totals 15 residues. V trimming: 4 bases; J trimming: 2 bases; junction bases outside the gene matches: 4. CDR3 sequence reads: CASSSPGQGAYEQYF. The CDR3 bases are TGTGCCAGCAGCTCTCCGGGACAGGGGGCCTACGAGCAGTACTTC.

The CDR3 spells CASSEEADRRQPQHF. The CDR3 region has the DNA TGTGCCAGCAGTGAAGAGGCAGATCGGCGGCAGCCCCAGCATTTT. The chain has TRBV6-1 and TRBJ1-5; no definite D call. Germline V gives CDR1 MNHNS, CDR2 SASEGT. The CDR3 runs to 15 residues. V lost 1 base and J lost 7, with 14 bases in between.

This clone was detected only once. V gene TRBV4-2 combines with J gene TRBJ2-7, with TRBD2 as a possible D gene (5 bases). V dropped 4 bases and J dropped 5 bases, with 12 bases sitting between them. The CDR3 is 13 amino acids. The germline gives CDR1 LGHNA, CDR2 YNFKEQ. The CDR3: CASSRPSGNEQYF. The CDR3 nucleotides read TGTGCCAGCAGCCGCCCGTCGGGGAACGAGCAGTACTTC.

The J gene is TRBJ2-1, the V gene TRBV28, with TRBD2 matching over 7 bases. Germline trimming cut 5 bases from V and 6 bases from J; bases unmatched to any gene: 19. CDR3 length equals 18 residues. CDR1 is MDHEN, CDR2 SYDVKM, per germline. The CDR3: CASSPPGAKAGVRNEQFF. CDR3 nucleotide sequence: TGTGCCAGCAGTCCACCCGGGGCGAAGGCGGGAGTACGCAATGAGCAGTTCTTC.

Only a few counts were recorded for this clone. V usage is TRBV27 and J usage is TRBJ2-1; D gene ambiguous. V was pared by 6 bases and J by 0 bases, with 9 bases between. Germline-derived CDR1 and CDR2 are MNHEY and SMNVEV (reference sequence). The CDR3 loop spans 14 amino acids. The CDR3 here is CASRARSSYNEQFF. The CDR3 nucleotides are TGTGCCAGCAGAGCGAGGAGCTCCTACAATGAGCAGTTCTTC.

This rearrangement joins TRBV4-3 to TRBJ2-3, with TRBD1 matching over 8 bases. V was pared by 5 bases and J by 2 bases, with 6 bases of the junction left unmatched. The CDR3 has 15 residues. Germline CDR1 LGHNA, CDR2 YSLEER. CDR3 DNA sequence: TGCGCCAGCAGCTCCTCGGGACAGGACACAGATACGCAGTATTTT. Translation gives CASSSSGQDTDTQYF.

The rearrangement uses TRBV19 and TRBJ1-5; D may be TRBD1 (6 bases). The germline V and J ends were trimmed by 6 bases and 4 bases, with 13 bases remaining between them. The length of the CDR3 is 14 residues. From germline, CDR1 is LNHDA and CDR2 SQIVND (reference sequence). The CDR3 sequence is CASRWGGTNQPQHF. DNA of the CDR3: TGTGCCAGTAGATGGGGGGGGACAAATCAGCCCCAGCATTTT.

The chain joins TRBV9 to TRBJ1-4, with D hard to call. The ends were cut back, 0 bases at V and 7 bases at J, with 7 bases in the middle. The CDR3 loop spans 13 amino acids. Germline V gene lookup returns CDR1 SGDLS and CDR2 YYNGEE. This CDR3 reads CASSVVSGEKLFF. The CDR3 bases are TGTGCCAGCAGCGTAGTTTCAGGTGAAAAACTGTTTTTT.

J is TRBJ2-7 and V is TRBV27, with a weak D call TRBD1 (6 bases). The CDR3 loop spans 13 amino acids. The ends were cut back, 6 bases at V and 3 bases at J, with 12 bases in the middle. In germline, CDR1 is MNHEY, CDR2 SMNVEV (reference sequence). CDR3 loop: CASRQGLHYEQYF. The CDR3 coding sequence is TGTGCCAGCAGACAGGGTTTGCACTACGAGCAGTACTTC.

This sequence joins TRBV4-3 and TRBJ2-2; no reliable D call. CDR3 length: 16 residues. CDR1 and CDR2 from the germline V gene are LGHNA and YSLEER. The V gene lost 0 bases and the J gene lost 4 bases, with 12 bases spanning the gap. CDR3 amino acids: CASSQDTSLPTGELFF. In DNA form, the CDR3 reads TGCGCCAGCAGCCAAGATACGAGCCTCCCCACCGGGGAGCTGTTTTTT.

The chain combines TRBV4-1 with TRBJ2-7; TRBD2 agrees at 8 bases. Germline V lookup: CDR1 MGHRA, CDR2 YSYEKL. The CDR3 has 16 amino acids. V gave up 1 base and J gave up 2 bases; unmatched junction bases: 7. The CDR3 nucleotides are TGCGCCAGCAGCCAAGGTCCCAGCGGGGGAACCTACGAGCAGTACTTC. Translation gives CASSQGPSGGTYEQYF.

The chain recombines TRBV13 with TRBJ1-1; a weak D match, TRBD1 (5 bases). Deletions cut 6 bases from V and 4 bases from J, with 12 bases between. This CDR3 contains 13 residues. The germline CDR1 and CDR2 sequences are PRHDT and FYEKMQ (reference sequence). In nucleotides, the CDR3 is TGTGCCAGCAGAGGGGTGCTTGTCACTGAAGCTTTCTTT. This encodes CASRGVLVTEAFF. Combining the CDR3 with reference TRBV13 and TRBJ1-1 gives the whole variable domain AAGVIQSPRHLIKEKRETATLKCYPIPRHDTVYWYQQGPGQDPQFLISFYEKMQSDKGSIPDRFSAQQFSDYHSELNMSSLELGDSALYFCASRGVLVTEAFFGQGTRLTVV.

The genes are TRBV7-9 and TRBJ2-1; the match to TRBD2 covers 7 bases. The CDR3 sequence is 19 residues long. Germline V lookup: CDR1 SEHNR, CDR2 FQNEAQ (reference sequence). V was pared by 5 bases and J by 7 bases, with 23 bases of the junction left unmatched. CDR3 in DNA: TGTGCCAGCAGCCCAGCTAGTGATTTCTTATTGGGGGGGAGAAATGAGCAGTTCTTC. As protein: CASSPASDFLLGGRNEQFF.

This chain joins TRBV7-6 and TRBJ1-6; D is undetermined. The germline V gene has CDR1 SGHVS and CDR2 FNYEAQ. This CDR3 contains 16 residues. Between the trimmed V and J ends, which lost 5 bases and 10 bases, there was a span of 21 bases. The CDR3 here is CASSLSSGSFSSPLHF. The CDR3 nucleotides are TGTGCCAGCAGCCTATCTTCGGGATCCTTTTCATCACCCCTCCACTTT.

The gene calls are TRBV28 and TRBJ1-2; TRBD1 matches 8 bases. Germline CDR1 and CDR2: MDHEN and SYDVKM. Trimming removed 10 bases from V and 2 bases from J; junction bases left unmatched: 3. This CDR3 region has 12 residues. The CDR3 sequence is CAIDRGNYGYTF. In DNA form, the CDR3 reads TGTGCCATCGACAGGGGAAACTATGGCTACACCTTC.